The T cell receptor beta chain under discussion was sequenced for a study of spatial heterogeneity in lung cancer. CDR1 is ENHRY and CDR2 is SYGVKD in the germline V gene. Trimming took off 6 bases at V and 6 bases at J, with 18 bases between the two ends. The CDR3 contains 15 residues. TCRdb passed the 5' RACE reads through MiXCR, listing each CDR3 protein once. The sample has 20,000 to 30,000 distinct CDR3 sequences; over 7.5% are singletons. Time point reported: sample taken at primary tumor resection. Study-wide results and caveats: Tracking of tumor mutation counts was seen in expanded intratumoral alpha and beta TCR counts.

About this clonotype itself: What it binds is unknown.

Material: lung tumor tissue, obtained at surgery. The receptor was isolated from a male donor with early-stage non-small cell lung cancer. The rearrangement uses TRBV10-3 and TRBJ2-1, with D perhaps matching TRBD2 (5 bases). The CDR3 DNA sequence: TGTGCCATCAGGGTCGGACTTCCTGTCACCAATGAGCAGTTCTTC. Encoded protein: CAIRVGLPVTNEQFF.